One sample yielded the 32 T cell receptor beta chains listed below, sequenced in a study of shared clonotypes between healthy human individuals (dated by TCRdb to the early 2020s). Library creation used the immunoSEQ multiplex PCR assay. Here the immuneACCESS table is served through TCRdb, limited to in-frame sequences with V and J called. Missing clones are a known gap in these copies; in checked studies unresolved V genes cover under half, and the rest lacks a known reason. Recorded for this sample are 1.6 million or so clones; more than 95% of them occurred a single time. The top ten constitute approximately 1.1% of the sample. The specimen was naive CD4+ T cells sorted from blood. This sample's cell subset or site label indicates: CD45RA+ positively selected. These receptors originate from a man aged 25-45 years in good health.

The V gene is TRBV7-2, the J gene TRBJ1-2; D is unresolved. Germline V gives CDR1 SGHTA, CDR2 FQGNSA. V lost 2 bases and J lost 0, with 10 bases in between. The CDR3 runs 15 residues. The CDR3 DNA sequence: TGTGCCAGCAGCTTATTCGAACTGACTAACTATGGCTACACCTTC. Protein sequence: CASSLFELTNYGYTF.

This clone occurred once. The chain couples TRBV30 to TRBJ1-1; 9 bases line up with TRBD1. Losses at the gene ends were 3 bases for V and 6 bases for J; bases not matched to a gene: 11. This CDR3 has 15 amino acids. Germline values: CDR1 GTSNPN, CDR2 SVGIG (reference sequence). CDR3 nucleotide sequence: TGTGCCTGGAGGAGGAGAGGACAGGGGCATCCTGAAGCTTTCTTT. Its translation: CAWRRRGQGHPEAFF.

This clone appeared a single time. V usage is TRBV18 and J usage is TRBJ2-2, with D possibly being TRBD2 (6 bases). CDR1 and CDR2 from the germline V gene are KGHSH and LQKENI. This CDR3 contains 17 residues. The ends were cut back, 3 bases at V and 7 bases at J, with 21 bases in the middle. The CDR3 nucleotides are TGTGCCAGCTCACCCCGCGGCGGGACCCCCCTAGGCGGGGAGCTGTTTTTT. Protein sequence: CASSPRGGTPLGGELFF.

The J gene is TRBJ2-1, the V gene TRBV18; TRBD2 matches at 10 bases. The ends lost 3 bases at V and 5 bases at J; junction bases unmatched: 4. The germline CDR1 and CDR2 sequences are KGHSH and LQKENI. This CDR3 is built from 15 residues. CDR3 coding DNA: TGTGCCAGCTCACCGGCCCTAGCGGGAGACAATGAGCAGTTCTTC. It specifies CASSPALAGDNEQFF.

This chain joins TRBV5-5 and TRBJ2-5; a weak D match, TRBD1 (6 bases). With 5 bases removed from V and 2 bases from J, the gap between germline ends came to 13 bases. The length of the CDR3 is 14 residues. CDR1 and CDR2 (germline): SGHKS, YYEKEE (reference sequence). The CDR3 coding sequence is TGTGCCAGCAGTTCCGGACAGACACAAGAGACCCAGTACTTC. This sequence encodes CASSSGQTQETQYF.

The chain employs TRBV9 and TRBJ2-7, with 8 nucleotides matching TRBD2. Losses at the gene ends were 0 bases for V and 5 bases for J; bases not matched to a gene: 10. Germline CDR1 is SGDLS and CDR2 is YYNGEE. The CDR3 has 16 amino acids. CDR3 sequence (DNA): TGTGCCAGCAGCGTAGGTTTAGCGGGGAGCCTCAACGAGCAGTACTTC. The encoded protein is CASSVGLAGSLNEQYF.

V and J are TRBV7-6 and TRBJ2-3; 10 nucleotides agree with TRBD2. V was pared by 2 bases and J by 0 bases, with 5 bases of the junction left unmatched. CDR3 length equals 17 residues. Germline values: CDR1 SGHVS, CDR2 FNYEAQ. CDR3 in amino acids: CASSLPPTSGSTDTQYF. The CDR3 nucleotides are TGTGCCAGCAGCTTACCCCCGACTAGCGGGAGCACAGATACGCAGTATTTT.

This clone was seen just once. The gene calls are TRBV19 and TRBJ2-1, with 9 bases that match TRBD2. The J segment lost 6 bases and the V segment lost 6 bases, leaving 3 bases of the junction unmatched. Per germline, CDR1 LNHDA and CDR2 SQIVND (reference sequence). This CDR3 is built from 13 residues. The CDR3 loop reads CASSGLASNEQFF. CDR3 in DNA: TGTGCCAGTAGCGGACTAGCGAGCAATGAGCAGTTCTTC.

The chain recombines TRBV19 with TRBJ2-1, with TRBD1 matching 8 bases. Germline CDR1 is LNHDA and CDR2 is SQIVND (reference sequence). The CDR3 runs to 13 residues. The ends lost 10 bases at V and 2 bases at J; junction bases unmatched: 4. The CDR3 here is CATWTGTYNEQFF. In DNA form, the CDR3 reads TGTGCCACCTGGACAGGGACCTACAATGAGCAGTTCTTC.

The rearrangement joins TRBV5-5 to TRBJ2-1; TRBD1 might be the D (5 bases). The CDR3 totals 15 residues. V was clipped by 4 bases and J by 6 bases, with 17 bases between them. CDR1 and CDR2 (germline): SGHKS, YYEKEE (reference sequence). The CDR3 DNA reads TGTGCCAGCAGCCAGCAGGGCCCTAGTACCAATGAGCAGTTCTTC. It specifies CASSQQGPSTNEQFF.

The chain uses TRBV28 and TRBJ2-1, with TRBD1 identical over 9 bases. Germline lookup yields CDR1 MDHEN and CDR2 SYDVKM. The CDR3 spans 14 residues. The ends lost 4 bases at V and 12 bases at J; junction bases unmatched: 10. The CDR3 DNA sequence: TGTGCCAGCAGTTCTCTCCCGGGACAGGGAACGCAGTTCTTC. Translated, it gives CASSSLPGQGTQFF.

The chain is built from TRBV18 and TRBJ1-1; D gene ambiguous. The CDR3 sequence is 13 residues long. Trimming removed 2 bases at V and 5 bases at J, with 9 bases between. Germline V CDR1 and CDR2: KGHSH, LQKENI. CDR3: CASSPIERTEAFF. CDR3 DNA sequence: TGTGCCAGCTCACCAATCGAAAGAACTGAAGCTTTCTTT.

This clone has only one observation. The rearrangement links TRBV7-9 to TRBJ2-7, with 10 nucleotides matching TRBD1. With 5 bases clipped from V and 4 bases from J, the junction kept 8 bases outside the gene matches. The CDR3 extends over 15 amino acids. Germline V gene data show CDR1 as SEHNR and CDR2 as FQNEAQ (reference sequence). The CDR3, as DNA: TGTGCCAGCAGCCATTCGGGACAGGGGCTATACGAGCAGTACTTC. This sequence encodes CASSHSGQGLYEQYF.

The CDR3 is CASSELELEYEQYF. CDR3 sequence (DNA): TGTGCCAGCAGTGAACTAGAGTTAGAGTACGAGCAGTACTTC. This chain connects TRBV2 to TRBJ2-7; D is unclear. CDR3 length equals 14 residues. CDR1 is SNHLY, CDR2 FYNNEI, per germline. V was clipped by 2 bases and J by 4 bases, with 12 bases between them. Full variable domain (rest looked up from reference TRBV2 and TRBJ2-7): EPEVTQTPSHQVTQMGQEVILRCVPISNHLYFYWYRQILGQKVEFLVSFYNNEISEKSEIFDDQFSVERPDGSNFTLKIRSTKLEDSAMYFCASSELELEYEQYFGPGTRLTVT.

For the CDR3, the DNA is TGTGCCAGCAGTGAAGGGCGACAGGGGATTCAGCCCCAGCATTTT. Translating it yields CASSEGRQGIQPQHF. The chain couples TRBV6-1 to TRBJ1-5; 8 bases agree with TRBD1. CDR1 is MNHNS and CDR2 is SASEGT in the germline V gene. After removal of 1 base from V and 6 bases from J, the junction contained 5 bases not matched to a gene. The CDR3 sequence is 15 residues long.

The chain combines TRBV18 with TRBJ2-7, with 10 bases identical to TRBD1. Germline values: CDR1 KGHSH, CDR2 LQKENI. The length of the CDR3 is 15 residues. V was pared by 3 bases and J by 0 bases, with 2 bases of the junction left unmatched. The CDR3 bases are TGTGCCAGCTCACCCGGGACAGGGGTCTCCTACGAGCAGTACTTC. It encodes CASSPGTGVSYEQYF.

The CDR3 region has the DNA TGTGCCAGCAGCCAATGGGGCGGAGTTCCGGTGCAGTTCTTC. It codes for CASSQWGGVPVQFF. The J gene is TRBJ2-1, the V gene TRBV14; TRBD1 might be the D (5 bases). V dropped 2 bases and J dropped 12 bases, with 17 bases sitting between them. CDR1 and CDR2 (germline): SGHDN, FVKESK. The CDR3 extends over 14 amino acids.

The chain carries TRBV2 and TRBJ1-1; no firm D call. Trimming stripped 2 bases from V and 5 bases from J, with 21 bases between. The CDR3 is 17 amino acids. Germline V gene sequence: CDR1 SNHLY, CDR2 FYNNEI. The CDR3 spells CASSERGREEGRTEAFF. CDR3 sequence (DNA): TGTGCCAGCAGTGAAAGAGGGCGTGAGGAGGGAAGAACTGAAGCTTTCTTT.

The gene calls are TRBV5-1 and TRBJ1-3, with 9 bases that match TRBD1. Germline V lookup: CDR1 SGHRS, CDR2 YFSETQ. Trimming removed 1 base from V and 2 bases from J; junction bases left unmatched: 1. The CDR3 is made up of 15 amino acids. In DNA form, the CDR3 reads TGCGCCAGCAGCTTGACAGGGGGCACTGGAAACACCATATATTTT. Protein sequence: CASSLTGGTGNTIYF.

J is TRBJ2-5 and V is TRBV5-4, with D perhaps being TRBD1 or TRBD2 (6 bases each). The V and J ends lost 3 bases and 3 bases respectively, with 21 bases between them. The CDR3 is 17 amino acids. From germline, CDR1 is SGHNT and CDR2 YYREEE (reference sequence). In DNA form, the CDR3 reads TGTGCCAGCAGCTCGGAAGGGGGACTCCCATCCAAAGAGACCCAGTACTTC. Protein: CASSSEGGLPSKETQYF.

The V gene is TRBV7-3, the J gene TRBJ2-7, with a possible D match to TRBD2 (5 bases). This CDR3 contains 13 residues. In germline, CDR1 is SGHTA, CDR2 FQGTGA. V was shortened by 5 bases and J by 0 bases, with 8 bases between the two germline ends. The CDR3 sequence is CASSPAGSYEQYF. The CDR3 DNA reads TGTGCCAGCAGCCCCGCGGGCTCCTACGAGCAGTACTTC.

This clone was counted a single time. This specimen includes other DNA sequences encoding the same CDR3. The rearrangement uses TRBV29-1 and TRBJ2-5; 7 nucleotides align to TRBD1. The ends lost 7 bases at V and 5 bases at J; junction bases unmatched: 7. The length of the CDR3 is 12 residues. Germline CDR1 and CDR2: SQVTM and ANQGSEA. CDR3 in DNA: TGCAGCGGGCTAGGGGGCGGGGAGACCCAGTACTTC. As protein: CSGLGGGETQYF.

The chain is built from TRBV5-6 and TRBJ2-7; TRBD2 agrees at 10 bases. Trimming cost V 0 bases and J 4 bases; bases outside gene matches: 7. Germline CDR1 and CDR2: SGHDT and YYEEEE. The CDR3 is 16 residues long. CDR3 nucleotides: TGTGCCAGCAGCTTGGTGGCTAGCGGGAGCAAGTACGAGCAGTACTTC. Translation: CASSLVASGSKYEQYF.

Worth noting for this clone: The same CDR3 arises from other DNA sequences in this sample as well. This chain joins TRBV7-3 and TRBJ2-5; D not resolved. The V gene's germline CDR1 is SGHTA and CDR2 FQGTGA. The CDR3 extends over 13 amino acids. With 2 bases removed from V and 2 bases from J, the gap between germline ends came to 6 bases. As DNA, the CDR3 is TGTGCCAGCAGCTTAGGGGTTCAAGAGACCCAGTACTTC. This gives the protein CASSLGVQETQYF.

The sample holds one count of this clone. The chain joins TRBV7-3 to TRBJ2-3; weak D call: TRBD2 (6 bases). V gave up 5 bases and J gave up 0 bases, with 30 bases separating them. CDR1 is SGHTA and CDR2 is FQGTGA in the germline V gene. CDR3 size: 21 residues. Written as DNA, the CDR3 is TGTGCCAGCAGCCCGAAAAAGGGAGGCCTTCTTTATTCCGGAAGCACAGATACGCAGTATTTT. The encoded protein is CASSPKKGGLLYSGSTDTQYF. The full variable domain, with the rest looked up from reference TRBV7-3 and TRBJ2-3, is GAGVSQTPSNKVTEKGKYVELRCDPISGHTALYWYRQSLGQGPEFLIYFQGTGAADDSGLPNDRFFAVRPEGSVSTLKIQRTERGDSAVYLCASSPKKGGLLYSGSTDTQYFGPGTRLTVL.

The chain has TRBV18 and TRBJ2-7, with D possibly called TRBD1 or TRBD2 (5 bases each). The CDR3 extends over 16 amino acids. In germline, CDR1 is KGHSH, CDR2 LQKENI. The germline V and J ends were trimmed by 1 base and 7 bases, with 20 bases remaining between them. In DNA form, the CDR3 reads TGTGCCAGCTCACCACGGTGGGCTGGGGCAGAGGGGGAGCAGTACTTC. This sequence encodes CASSPRWAGAEGEQYF.

V and J are TRBV5-1 and TRBJ2-2; D is undetermined. Germline loops: CDR1 SGHRS, CDR2 YFSETQ. V was clipped by 1 base and J by 4 bases, with 29 bases between them. The CDR3 is 21 residues long. The CDR3 loop reads CASSLKRAWPPRRWITGELFF. The CDR3 DNA is TGCGCCAGCAGCTTGAAAAGGGCCTGGCCCCCGCGGAGATGGATCACCGGGGAGCTGTTTTTT.

The V call is TRBV7-6, the J call TRBJ2-1, with D possibly being TRBD2 (7 bases). V lost 0 bases and J lost 9, with 21 bases in between. The CDR3 contains 17 residues. CDR1 and CDR2 from the germline V gene are SGHVS and FNYEAQ. In DNA, the CDR3 is TGTGCCAGCAGCTTAGCGGTCGGCGGGGGCTCGTCCTTTGAGCAGTTCTTC. As protein: CASSLAVGGGSSFEQFF. Full variable domain (remainder filled in from reference TRBV7-6 and TRBJ2-1): GAGVSQSPRYKVTKRGQDVALRCDPISGHVSLYWYRQALGQGPEFLTYFNYEAQQDKSGLPNDRFSAERPEGSISTLTIQRTEQRDSAMYRCASSLAVGGGSSFEQFFGPGTRLTVL.

The V call is TRBV15, the J call TRBJ1-3, with 7 bases matching TRBD1. Germline V lookup: CDR1 LNHNV, CDR2 YYDKDF (reference sequence). J lost 0 bases, V lost 3 bases, and 2 bases had no gene match. CDR3 length: 15 amino acids. CDR3 DNA sequence: TGTGCCACCAGCAGTGGGACAGTCTCTGGAAACACCATATATTTT. The encoded protein is CATSSGTVSGNTIYF.

V gene TRBV7-2 combines with J gene TRBJ2-5; D is unclear. The CDR3 extends over 12 amino acids. Trimming took off 3 bases at V and 4 bases at J, with 6 bases between the two ends. The V gene's germline CDR1 is SGHTA and CDR2 FQGNSA. The CDR3 DNA reads TGTGCCAGCAGCTTTCTGGGAGAGACCCAGTACTTC. Amino acids: CASSFLGETQYF.

The genes are TRBV19 and TRBJ1-2, with a weak D call TRBD1 (5 bases). Trimming pared 5 bases from V and 7 bases from J, leaving 14 bases between. The germline V gene encodes CDR1 LNHDA and CDR2 SQIVND (reference sequence). The CDR3 sequence is 13 residues long. This chain's CDR3 is CASSSAGPRGYTF. In DNA form, the CDR3 reads TGTGCCAGTAGTTCTGCAGGGCCGCGTGGCTACACCTTC.

This clone was seen just once. The chain recombines TRBV11-2 with TRBJ2-7; TRBD2 matches 8 bases. The CDR3 covers 16 residues. V shed 3 bases, J shed 0 bases, and the junction held 7 bases outside the gene matches. CDR1 SGHAT and CDR2 FQNNGV come from the germline V gene. The CDR3 sequence is CASSLRGLDFSYEQYF. CDR3 bases: TGTGCCAGCAGCTTGCGGGGACTAGATTTCTCCTACGAGCAGTACTTC.